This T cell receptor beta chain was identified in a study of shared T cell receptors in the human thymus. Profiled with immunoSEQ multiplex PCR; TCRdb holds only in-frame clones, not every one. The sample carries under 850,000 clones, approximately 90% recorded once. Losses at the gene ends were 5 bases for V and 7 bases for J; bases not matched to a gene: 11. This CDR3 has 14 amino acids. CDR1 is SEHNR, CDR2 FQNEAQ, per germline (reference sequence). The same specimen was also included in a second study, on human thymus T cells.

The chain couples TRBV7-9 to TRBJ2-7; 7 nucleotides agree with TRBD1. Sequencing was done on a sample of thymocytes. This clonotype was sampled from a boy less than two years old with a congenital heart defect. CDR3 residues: CASSQRTGPLEQYF. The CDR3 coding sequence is TGTGCCAGCAGCCAACGGACAGGCCCGCTGGAGCAGTACTTC.